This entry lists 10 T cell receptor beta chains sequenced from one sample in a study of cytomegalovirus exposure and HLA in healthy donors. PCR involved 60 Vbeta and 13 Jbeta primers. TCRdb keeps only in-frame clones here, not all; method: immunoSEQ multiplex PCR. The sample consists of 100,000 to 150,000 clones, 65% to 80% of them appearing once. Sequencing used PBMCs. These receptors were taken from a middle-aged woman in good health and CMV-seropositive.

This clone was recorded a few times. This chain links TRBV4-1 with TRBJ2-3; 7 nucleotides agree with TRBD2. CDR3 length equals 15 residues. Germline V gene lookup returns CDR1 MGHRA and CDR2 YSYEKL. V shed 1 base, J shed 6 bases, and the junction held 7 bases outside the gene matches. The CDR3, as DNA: TGCGCCAGCAGCCAAGGCGGCGGGAGTTTCGATACGCAGTATTTT. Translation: CASSQGGGSFDTQYF.

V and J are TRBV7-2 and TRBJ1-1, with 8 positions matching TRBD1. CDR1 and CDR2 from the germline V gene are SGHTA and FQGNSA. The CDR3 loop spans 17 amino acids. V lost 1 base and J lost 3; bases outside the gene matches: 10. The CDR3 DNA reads TGTGCCAGCAGCTTAGATCGGACAGGGACTTGGTACACTGAAGCTTTCTTT. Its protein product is CASSLDRTGTWYTEAFF.

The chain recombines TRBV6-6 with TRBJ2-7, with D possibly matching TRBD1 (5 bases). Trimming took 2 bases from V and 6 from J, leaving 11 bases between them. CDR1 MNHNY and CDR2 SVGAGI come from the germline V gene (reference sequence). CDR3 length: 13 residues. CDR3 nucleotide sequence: TGTGCCAGCAGTTACCAAGTTCAGGGCGAGCAGTACTTC. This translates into CASSYQVQGEQYF.

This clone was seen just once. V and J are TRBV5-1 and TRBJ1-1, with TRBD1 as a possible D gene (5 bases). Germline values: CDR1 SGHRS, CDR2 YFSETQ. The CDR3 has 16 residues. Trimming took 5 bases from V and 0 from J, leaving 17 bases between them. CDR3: CASSKDRGKMNTEAFF. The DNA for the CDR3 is TGCGCCAGCAGTAAAGATCGGGGGAAGATGAACACTGAAGCTTTCTTT.

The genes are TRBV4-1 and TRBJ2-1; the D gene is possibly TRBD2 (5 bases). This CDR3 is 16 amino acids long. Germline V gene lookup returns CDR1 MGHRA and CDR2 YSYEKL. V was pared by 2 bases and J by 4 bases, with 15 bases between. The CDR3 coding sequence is TGCGCCAGCAGCCAATTGCGGGTCGTTTTGTACAATGAGCAGTTCTTC. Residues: CASSQLRVVLYNEQFF.

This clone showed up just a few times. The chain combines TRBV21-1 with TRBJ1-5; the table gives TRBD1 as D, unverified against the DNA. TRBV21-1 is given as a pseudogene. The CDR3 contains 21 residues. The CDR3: CASSKIRRQGNSARSNQPQHF. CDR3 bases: TGTGCCAGCAGCAAAATTAGACGACAGGGTAATTCGGCGAGAAGCAATCAGCCCCAGCATTTT.

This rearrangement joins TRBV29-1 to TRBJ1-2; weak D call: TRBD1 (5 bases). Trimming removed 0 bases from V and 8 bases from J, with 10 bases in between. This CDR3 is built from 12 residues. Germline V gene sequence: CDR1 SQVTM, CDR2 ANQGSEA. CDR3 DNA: TGCAGCGTTGAAGAGGGGCGGGGAGGCTACACCTTC. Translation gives CSVEEGRGGYTF.

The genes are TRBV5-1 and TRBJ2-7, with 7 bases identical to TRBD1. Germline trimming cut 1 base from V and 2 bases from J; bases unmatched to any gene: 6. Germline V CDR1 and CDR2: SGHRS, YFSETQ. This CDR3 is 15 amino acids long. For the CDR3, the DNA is TGCGCCAGCAGCTTGACAGGGGTCTTTCCCTACGAGCAGTACTTC. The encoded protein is CASSLTGVFPYEQYF. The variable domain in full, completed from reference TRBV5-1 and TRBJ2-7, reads KAGVTQTPRYLIKTRGQQVTLSCSPISGHRSVSWYQQTPGQGLQFLFEYFSETQRNKGNFPGRFSGRQFSNSRSEMNVSTLELGDSALYLCASSLTGVFPYEQYFGPGTRLTVT.

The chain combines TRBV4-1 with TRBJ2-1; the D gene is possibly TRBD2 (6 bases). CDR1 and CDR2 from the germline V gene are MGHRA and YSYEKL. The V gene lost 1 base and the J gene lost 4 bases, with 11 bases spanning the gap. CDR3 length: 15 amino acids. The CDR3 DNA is TGCGCCAGCAGCCAAGGGGGACTGTCTTACAATGAGCAGTTCTTC. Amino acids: CASSQGGLSYNEQFF.

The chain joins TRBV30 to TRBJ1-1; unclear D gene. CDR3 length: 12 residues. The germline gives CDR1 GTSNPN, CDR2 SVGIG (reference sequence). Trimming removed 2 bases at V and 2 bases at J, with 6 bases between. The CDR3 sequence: CAWSPRNTEAFF. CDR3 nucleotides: TGTGCCTGGAGTCCCAGAAACACTGAAGCTTTCTTT.